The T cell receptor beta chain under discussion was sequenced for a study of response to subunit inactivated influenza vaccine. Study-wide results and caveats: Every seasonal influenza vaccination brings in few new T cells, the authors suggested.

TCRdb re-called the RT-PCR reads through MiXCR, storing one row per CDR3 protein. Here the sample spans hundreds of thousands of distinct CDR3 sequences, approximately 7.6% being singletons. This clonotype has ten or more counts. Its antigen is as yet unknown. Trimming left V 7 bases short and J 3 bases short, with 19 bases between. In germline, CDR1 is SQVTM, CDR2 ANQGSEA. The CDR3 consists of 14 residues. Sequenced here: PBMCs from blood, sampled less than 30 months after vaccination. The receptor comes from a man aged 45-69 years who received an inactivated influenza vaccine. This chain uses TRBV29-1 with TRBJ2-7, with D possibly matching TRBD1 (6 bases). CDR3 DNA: TGCAGCGCCTATGTGGACAGCGCCAGCTACGAGCAGTACTTC. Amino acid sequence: CSAYVDSASYEQYF.